The present T cell receptor (beta chain) was sequenced within a study of shared clonotypes between healthy human individuals. Profiling relied on immunoSEQ multiplex PCR, and the TCRdb table lists in-frame clones only, not all of them. The table shows about 1 million clones, with about 74% occurring only once. The CDR3 contains 12 residues. CDR1 and CDR2 from the germline V gene are SGHTA and FQGNSA. V shed 3 bases and J shed 5 bases, with 7 bases lying between them. Every one of the donors was a Caucasian adult that lived in Nashville, Tennessee. This clonotype originated in a man between 18 and 35 years old in good health. Material: memory CD4+ T cells sorted from blood. Subset indicated: CD45RA-negative fraction. The chain links TRBV7-2 to TRBJ1-2; D is undetermined. CDR3 sequence reads: CASSFAEYGYTF. The CDR3 DNA reads TGTGCCAGCAGCTTTGCTGAGTATGGCTACACCTTC. The variable domain in full, with the rest retrieved from reference TRBV7-2 and TRBJ1-2, is GAGVSQSPSNKVTEKGKDVELRCDPISGHTALYWYRQSLGQGLEFLIYFQGNSAPDKSGLPSDRFSAERTGGSVSTLTIQRTQQEDSAVYLCASSFAEYGYTFGSGTRLTVV.